Below, 28 T cell receptor beta chains from the same sample are listed, as sequenced in a study of CD8+ T cells in alopecia areata (dated by TCRdb to 2017 to 2018). The method behind the library was the immunoSEQ multiplex PCR assay. RNA was extracted from all samples and reverse transcribed into cDNA as template for TCR sequencing. The table was pulled from immuneACCESS by TCRdb, which kept in-frame rearrangements only. Such tables lose some clones; where checked, under half of the loss comes from unresolved V genes, and the rest has no known cause. The sample has some 150,000 clones on record, roughly 70% of them singletons. The ten largest clones add up to around 10% of the sample. Per the publication, the time point label means: baseline before oral tofacitinib. Sequenced here: CD8+ T cells sorted from blood, sampled at week 0. These receptors all come from a human donor with alopecia areata.

The genes are TRBV14 and TRBJ2-5; TRBD2 is a possible D gene (5 bases). The germline gives CDR1 SGHDN, CDR2 FVKESK. This CDR3 region has 13 residues. Trimming took off 1 base at V and 7 bases at J, with 10 bases between the two ends. The CDR3 bases are TGTGCCAGCAGCCAAGTGTTTGAGGGGACCCAGTACTTC. This encodes CASSQVFEGTQYF.

The rearrangement joins TRBV6-5 to TRBJ2-1; D unresolved. The CDR3 is made up of 13 amino acids. The V gene lost 2 bases and the J gene lost 4 bases, with 6 bases spanning the gap. Per germline, CDR1 MNHEY and CDR2 SVGAGI. The CDR3 is CASSYGAYNEQFF. The CDR3 nucleotides read TGTGCCAGCAGTTACGGCGCTTACAATGAGCAGTTCTTC.

The chain has TRBV6-5 and TRBJ1-5; no firm D call. The germline V and J ends were trimmed by 5 bases and 0 bases, with 11 bases remaining between them. This CDR3 region has 15 residues. CDR1 is MNHEY and CDR2 is SVGAGI in the germline V gene. The CDR3 loop is CASSPVVASNQPQHF. As DNA, the CDR3 is TGTGCCAGCAGTCCCGTCGTGGCTAGCAATCAGCCCCAGCATTTT.

The chain combines TRBV19 with TRBJ1-6; D remains unclear. Trimming removed 5 bases from V and 0 bases from J, with 11 bases in between. This CDR3 spans 16 amino acids. The V gene's germline CDR1 is LNHDA and CDR2 SQIVND (reference sequence). The CDR3 region is CASSEGIDSYNSPLHF. The DNA of the CDR3 is TGTGCCAGTAGTGAGGGCATCGACTCCTATAATTCACCCCTCCACTTT.

The chain recombines TRBV19 with TRBJ1-1; D gene ambiguous. CDR3 length equals 15 residues. Germline loops: CDR1 LNHDA, CDR2 SQIVND (reference sequence). Trimming removed 5 bases at V and 5 bases at J, with 18 bases between. CDR3 protein: CASSAFRGAGTEAFF. CDR3 coding DNA: TGTGCCAGTAGTGCCTTTCGAGGCGCCGGGACTGAAGCTTTCTTT.

V gene TRBV30 combines with J gene TRBJ2-7, with D tentatively TRBD1 (5 bases). This CDR3 has 12 amino acids. Trimming took 2 bases from V and 6 from J, leaving 11 bases between them. CDR1 is GTSNPN and CDR2 is SVGIG in the germline V gene (reference sequence). CDR3 region: CAWSRQPLEQYF. The DNA of the CDR3 is TGTGCCTGGAGTAGACAGCCTCTCGAGCAGTACTTC.

In its sample, this clone was seen a few times. The chain recombines TRBV11-2 with TRBJ2-4; 8 nucleotides match TRBD2. This CDR3 region has 17 residues. Trimming removed 4 bases from V and 3 bases from J; junction bases left unmatched: 11. The germline V gene encodes CDR1 SGHAT and CDR2 FQNNGV. Here the CDR3 reads CASSSSGLAGGKNIQYF. CDR3 nucleotide sequence: TGTGCCAGCAGCTCCTCCGGACTAGCCGGGGGCAAAAACATTCAGTACTTC. The complete variable domain, with remaining parts taken from reference TRBV11-2 and TRBJ2-4, reads EAGVAQSPRYKIIEKRQSVAFWCNPISGHATLYWYQQILGQGPKLLIQFQNNGVVDDSQLPKDRFSAERLKGVDSTLKIQPAKLEDSAVYLCASSSSGLAGGKNIQYFGAGTRLSVL.

The CDR3 loop is CASSTGTGVEKLFF. CDR3 DNA: TGTGCCAGCAGCACCGGGACAGGGGTTGAAAAACTGTTTTTT. The rearrangement uses TRBV9 and TRBJ1-4, with 10 bases lining up with TRBD1. The CDR3 runs to 14 residues. V lost 4 bases, J lost 7 bases, and 4 bases stayed unmatched. The germline V gene encodes CDR1 SGDLS and CDR2 YYNGEE.

The chain recombines TRBV5-6 with TRBJ2-4; D is unresolved. Between the trimmed V and J ends, which lost 4 bases and 9 bases, there was a span of 14 bases. The CDR3 loop spans 13 amino acids. The germline gives CDR1 SGHDT, CDR2 YYEEEE. CDR3 amino acids: CASSHYSSTIQYF. CDR3 nucleotides: TGTGCCAGCAGCCACTATTCCTCCACCATTCAGTACTTC.

The rearrangement links TRBV4-1 to TRBJ1-4, with 7 bases identical to TRBD1. Germline CDR1 reads MGHRA; CDR2 reads YSYEKL. J lost 6 bases, V lost 0 bases, and 4 bases had no gene match. This CDR3 region has 15 residues. The DNA of the CDR3 is TGCGCCAGCAGCCAAGATCTTGGACAGGATGAAAAACTGTTTTTT. Amino acids: CASSQDLGQDEKLFF.

On this clone itself: Compared with germline, one end of the junction differs, possibly owing to a read error. The chain is built from TRBV15 and TRBJ2-1, with a possible D match to TRBD2 (6 bases). The CDR3 runs 14 residues. Germline V gene data show CDR1 as LNHNV and CDR2 as YYDKDF (reference sequence). The CDR3 reads CATGSGGTYNEQFF. DNA for the CDR3: TGTGCCACCGGCAGTGGGGGGACTTACAATGAGCAGTTCTTC. Full variable domain (rest looked up from reference TRBV15 and TRBJ2-1): DAMVIQNPRYQVTQFGKPVTLSCSQTLNHNVMYWYQQKSSQAPKLLFHYYDKDFNNEADTPDNFQSRRPNTSFCFLDIRSPGLGDTAMYLCATGSGGTYNEQFFGPGTRLTVL.

This rearrangement joins TRBV27 to TRBJ1-1; 8 bases fit TRBD1. V gave up 4 bases and J gave up 4 bases; unmatched junction bases: 8. Per germline, CDR1 MNHEY and CDR2 SMNVEV (reference sequence). The CDR3 has 15 amino acids. The CDR3 region has the DNA TGTGCCAGCAGTTCTCAGGGGGCGTGGGGCACTGAAGCTTTCTTT. The encoded protein is CASSSQGAWGTEAFF.

This clone was seen only a few times. The chain employs TRBV2 and TRBJ2-7, with D perhaps given as TRBD1 or TRBD2 (5 bases each). CDR1 and CDR2 from the germline V gene are SNHLY and FYNNEI. V was pared by 7 bases and J by 4 bases, with 14 bases between. The CDR3 runs 13 residues. CDR3 sequence: CASIMGDSYEQYF. The CDR3 nucleotides read TGTGCCAGCATCATGGGGGATTCGTACGAGCAGTACTTC.

The V gene is TRBV7-3, the J gene TRBJ2-1, with D hard to call. The CDR3 sequence is 14 residues long. Germline V lookup: CDR1 SGHTA, CDR2 FQGTGA. V lost 1 base, J lost 4 bases, and 8 bases lay in between. CDR3 loop: CASSLNSIYNEQFF. The CDR3 nucleotides read TGTGCCAGCAGCTTAAACTCGATTTACAATGAGCAGTTCTTC.

Here the CDR3 DNA reads TGTGCCAGCAGTGCGGCTAGCGGGAGGGTCAATGAGCAGTTCTTC. This sequence encodes CASSAASGRVNEQFF. The V and J genes are TRBV6-4 and TRBJ2-1; TRBD2 agrees at 12 bases. Germline V gene data show CDR1 as MRHNA and CDR2 as SNTAGT. J gave up 6 bases and V 4 bases, and 4 bases lay outside the gene matches. This CDR3 contains 15 residues.

The V and J genes are TRBV30 and TRBJ2-7; perhaps D is TRBD1 or TRBD2 (5 bases each). Germline values: CDR1 GTSNPN, CDR2 SVGIG (reference sequence). The CDR3 extends over 12 amino acids. V lost 4 bases and J 2 bases, leaving 9 bases between the germline ends. For the CDR3, the DNA is TGTGCCTGGAAAATGGGACCCTACGAGCAGTACTTC. Its protein is CAWKMGPYEQYF.

This rearrangement joins TRBV7-6 to TRBJ1-1, with a tentative D call TRBD1 (5 bases). Germline CDR1 SGHVS, CDR2 FNYEAQ. CDR3 size: 15 residues. Trimming shortened V by 1 base and J by 0 bases, and 9 bases separated the two germline ends. DNA for the CDR3: TGTGCCAGCAGCTTAGGGGGACCGCTGAACACTGAAGCTTTCTTT. Translated, it gives CASSLGGPLNTEAFF.

The rearrangement links TRBV28 to TRBJ1-6; the D is unclear. Trimming removed 4 bases from V and 13 bases from J, with 8 bases in between. This CDR3 contains 11 residues. Germline CDR1 MDHEN, CDR2 SYDVKM. The CDR3 loop is CASSSGRPLHF. CDR3 sequence (DNA): TGTGCCAGCAGTTCGGGTCGCCCCCTCCACTTT.

The chain carries TRBV11-2 and TRBJ2-1; 10 nucleotides line up with TRBD2. Unmatched junction bases numbered 3, after V lost 5 bases and J lost 14 bases. Germline assignment: CDR1 SGHAT and CDR2 FQNNGV. This CDR3 region has 11 residues. The CDR3 bases are TGTGCCAGCAGCGGTACTAGCGGGGAGTTCTTC. Protein sequence: CASSGTSGEFF.

The CDR3 bases are TGTGCCAGTAGTACCTATGACCGCGATAGCAATCAGCCCCAGCATTTT. Translated: CASSTYDRDSNQPQHF. The rearrangement uses TRBV19 and TRBJ1-5; no clear D gene. The CDR3 totals 16 residues. Trimming left V 4 bases short and J 0 bases short, with 13 bases between. Per the germline V gene, CDR1 is LNHDA and CDR2 is SQIVND (reference sequence).

The chain recombines TRBV27 with TRBJ2-7, with 8 bases aligning to TRBD1. V was pared by 3 bases and J by 5 bases, with 6 bases of the junction left unmatched. The CDR3 has 14 amino acids. Per germline, CDR1 MNHEY and CDR2 SMNVEV (reference sequence). CDR3 region: CASSFFQGAHEQYF. The DNA of the CDR3 is TGTGCCAGCAGTTTTTTCCAGGGGGCCCACGAGCAGTACTTC.

The chain combines TRBV25-1 with TRBJ1-2; D gene unclear. Looked up from germline, CDR1 is MGHDK and CDR2 is SYGVNS. V was clipped by 2 bases and J by 2 bases, with 12 bases between them. The CDR3 is 15 residues long. The CDR3 is CASSERVGRNYGYTF. CDR3 DNA sequence: TGTGCCAGCAGTGAAAGGGTCGGCAGAAACTATGGCTACACCTTC.

The chain links TRBV29-1 to TRBJ2-1; D is uncertain. Germline V gene sequence: CDR1 SQVTM, CDR2 ANQGSEA. The CDR3 consists of 14 residues. Trimming shortened V by 4 bases and J by 0 bases, and 10 bases separated the two germline ends. The CDR3 nucleotides read TGCAGCGTTGTCTCCGGGTACTCCTACAATGAGCAGTTCTTC. Amino acids: CSVVSGYSYNEQFF.

The V gene is TRBV25-1, the J gene TRBJ1-2, with a tentative D call TRBD1 (6 bases). V was cut by 6 bases and J by 4 bases, with 12 bases left in between. The V gene's germline CDR1 is MGHDK and CDR2 SYGVNS. The CDR3 consists of 13 residues. CDR3: CASSHRASYGYTF. In DNA, the CDR3 is TGTGCCAGCAGCCACAGGGCCTCCTATGGCTACACCTTC.

V is TRBV29-1 and J is TRBJ1-1; 7 bases are a match to TRBD1. Germline CDR1 reads SQVTM; CDR2 reads ANQGSEA. The CDR3 length is 13 residues. The trim removed 5 bases at V and 4 bases at J, leaving 7 bases unmatched. The CDR3 loop reads CSVHATGSTEAFF. DNA of the CDR3: TGCAGCGTTCATGCGACAGGGAGCACTGAAGCTTTCTTT.

There are a few counts of this clone. The chain recombines TRBV29-1 with TRBJ2-3, with a weak D call TRBD2 (6 bases). V was pared by 6 bases and J by 0 bases, with 10 bases between. The CDR3 extends over 13 amino acids. Germline V gives CDR1 SQVTM, CDR2 ANQGSEA. The CDR3 DNA sequence: TGCAGCGTGTACGGGACTAGCACAGATACGCAGTATTTT. Translated, it gives CSVYGTSTDTQYF.

The chain carries TRBV29-1 and TRBJ2-5, with D perhaps matching TRBD2 (6 bases). This CDR3 spans 14 amino acids. V gave up 8 bases and J gave up 5 bases, with 21 bases separating them. Germline CDR1 is SQVTM and CDR2 is ANQGSEA. CDR3 in DNA: TGCAGCACTCAGAGCGGAGGGGCGGGGGAGACCCAGTACTTC. Translated, it gives CSTQSGGAGETQYF.

The chain joins TRBV7-9 to TRBJ2-1, with 8 bases that match TRBD2. The CDR3 runs 15 residues. Germline V CDR1 and CDR2: SEHNR, FQNEAQ (reference sequence). The junction had 2 bases not matched to a gene; V was cut back by 4 bases and J by 0 bases. CDR3 sequence reads: CASSSSGGSYNEQFF. The DNA of the CDR3 is TGTGCCAGCAGCTCCAGCGGGGGCTCCTACAATGAGCAGTTCTTC. Full variable domain (missing parts from reference TRBV7-9 and TRBJ2-1): DTGVSQNPRHKITKRGQNVTFRCDPISEHNRLYWYRQTLGQGPEFLTYFQNEAQLEKSRLLSDRFSAERPKGSFSTLEIQRTEQGDSAMYLCASSSSGGSYNEQFFGPGTRLTVL.